These T cell receptor beta chains were read from a single sample in a study of blood T cell repertoires in COVID-19. Profiling relied on immunoSEQ multiplex PCR, and the TCRdb table lists in-frame clones only, not all of them. This sample has tens of thousands of clones, with around four fifths found just once. The specimen was peripheral blood. Receptors originate from a woman aged 55 to 70 with acute or convalescent COVID-19. Both conserved end residues are part of each CDR3. D genes are given only for firm matches. Clone size is not always given. Where it is, it says once, few, many or a class for expanded clones.

d_call	v_call	j_call	clone_size	cdr3_aa	cdr3_nt
TRBD1	TRBV3-1/TRBV3-2	TRBJ2-2	NA	CASSRSGTGPGGELFF	TGTGCCAGCAGCCGCTCCGGGACAGGCCCTGGCGGGGAGCTGTTTTTT
TRBD1	TRBV6-6	TRBJ2-7	once	CASSLQGFAYEQYF	TGTGCCAGCAGCCTACAGGGGTTCGCCTACGAGCAGTACTTC
TRBD2	TRBV3-1/TRBV3-2	TRBJ2-7	NA	CASSPGLAWSYEQYF	TGTGCCAGCAGCCCGGGACTAGCGTGGTCCTACGAGCAGTACTTC
TRBD2	TRBV18	TRBJ2-1	NA	CASSPQGGNEQFF	TGTGCCAGCTCACCGCAGGGAGGGAATGAGCAGTTCTTC
NA	TRBV18	TRBJ1-2	NA	CATSYGTMKSGYTF	TGTGCCACCTCTTACGGGACAATGAAGTCGGGCTACACCTTC
TRBD1	TRBV19	TRBJ2-3	NA	CASMSSGSDRGDTQYF	TGTGCCAGTATGTCCTCCGGGAGCGACAGGGGTGATACGCAGTATTTT
TRBD1	TRBV6-6	TRBJ1-2	NA	CASGRAQGVYGYTF	TGTGCCAGCGGGCGAGCGCAGGGGGTCTATGGCTACACCTTC
NA	TRBV6-5	TRBJ2-1	NA	CASSYPDRPSEQFF	TGTGCCAGCAGTTACCCAGACAGGCCGAGTGAGCAGTTCTTC
NA	TRBV5-1	TRBJ2-2	NA	CASSSNDLNTGELFF	TGCGCCAGCAGCTCAAATGACTTGAACACCGGGGAGCTGTTTTTT
TRBD2	TRBV9	TRBJ2-7	NA	CASSPRPTSGGIGGSYEQYF	TGTGCCAGCAGCCCACGCCCGACTAGCGGGGGGATTGGGGGTTCCTACGAGCAGTACTTC
NA	TRBV5-6	TRBJ2-1	NA	CASSLGPRDEQFF	TGTGCCAGCAGCTTGGGCCCCAGGGATGAGCAGTTCTTC
NA	TRBV3-1/TRBV3-2	TRBJ2-7	NA	CASSQTRGGPDEQYF	TGTGCCAGCAGCCAAACGAGGGGGGGGCCTGACGAGCAGTACTTC
TRBD1	TRBV6-5	TRBJ1-6	NA	CASTETGGRSPLHF	TGTGCCAGCACCGAAACAGGGGGCAGGTCACCCCTCCACTTT
NA	TRBV27	TRBJ2-3	NA	CASSLNFRARGTDTQYF	TGTGCCAGCAGTTTAAATTTCCGTGCGCGGGGCACAGATACGCAGTATTTT
TRBD1	TRBV27	TRBJ1-3	once	CANTLTGGSGNTIYF	TGTGCCAACACGCTCACAGGGGGCTCTGGAAACACCATATATTTT
TRBD1	TRBV28	TRBJ1-1	NA	CASSSGRGAKNTEAFF	TGTGCCAGCAGTTCTGGCAGGGGGGCGAAGAACACTGAAGCTTTCTTT